The 18 T cell receptor beta chains below come from one sample, sequenced in a study of T cells in Graves' hyperthyroidism and ophthalmopathy (dated by TCRdb to about 2019). Preparation of the library involved multiplex PCR. Sequencing was performed on an Illumina HiSeq 2000. The TCR beta CDR3 regions were amplified from the RNA transcripts. For the first round of RT-PCR on the TCR CDR3, the HTBI primer set was used together with the Qiagen OneStep RT-PCR kit. Clones were called with MiXCR by TCRdb after fastp trimmed the public reads at Q25, and only in-frame beta chains were retained. Identical CDR3 proteins give one entry, which carries the most common genes and DNA. In this sample the table shows approximately 330,000 distinct CDR3 sequences, roughly 13% of which occur a single time. The ten most abundant clones make up 34% of the sample. Sequencing was carried out using blood. These receptors were obtained from a woman between 40 and 50 years old with Graves' ophthalmopathy.

This clonotype was recorded a few times. The gene calls are TRBV29-1 and TRBJ2-5; D is possibly TRBD1 (6 bases). Germline CDR1 SQVTM, CDR2 ANQGSEA. The CDR3 loop spans 16 amino acids. V lost 4 bases and J lost 2, with 20 bases in between. CDR3: CSVGPHSTGRQETQYF. CDR3 bases: TGCAGCGTTGGCCCCCATTCGACAGGCCGTCAAGAGACCCAGTACTTC.

The chain combines TRBV20-1 with TRBJ1-1; D gene uncertain. The CDR3 runs 13 residues. The germline V and J ends were trimmed by 4 bases and 3 bases, with 12 bases remaining between them. Germline V lookup: CDR1 DFQATT, CDR2 SNEGSKA (reference sequence). The CDR3 sequence: CSATPGGYTEAFF. Here the CDR3 DNA reads TGCAGTGCTACCCCTGGCGGGTACACTGAAGCTTTCTTT.

This chain connects TRBV5-6 to TRBJ1-5; 8 nucleotides agree with TRBD1. V lost 4 bases to trimming and J lost 3 bases; unmatched junction nucleotides: 6. Germline V gene lookup returns CDR1 SGHDT and CDR2 YYEEEE. The CDR3 is 15 amino acids. The CDR3 nucleotides are TGTGCCAGCAGCCCCCAGGGGGCCCTCAATCAGCCCCAGCATTTT. Protein sequence: CASSPQGALNQPQHF.

This clonotype appeared a few times. This chain joins TRBV27 and TRBJ2-1; D is uncertain. This CDR3 region has 15 residues. In germline, CDR1 is MNHEY, CDR2 SMNVEV (reference sequence). Trimming stripped 3 bases from V and 6 bases from J, with 15 bases between. The CDR3 nucleotides read TGTGCCAGCAGTTTTACGGCGCTAGGCCGCAATGAGCAGTTCTTC. This gives the protein CASSFTALGRNEQFF.

The chain links TRBV19 to TRBJ1-6; D gene unclear. V gave up 3 bases and J gave up 3 bases, with 6 bases separating them. The CDR3 has 14 amino acids. CDR1 and CDR2 (germline): LNHDA, SQIVND (reference sequence). This chain's CDR3 is CASSIHRYNSPLHF. CDR3 nucleotide sequence: TGTGCCAGTAGTATCCATCGCTATAATTCACCCCTCCACTTT.

In nucleotides, the CDR3 is TGTGCCAGCAGCTCCAGGATGGGAGAGACTGAAGCTTTCTTT. It encodes CASSSRMGETEAFF. The rearrangement joins TRBV4-2 to TRBJ1-1; D unresolved. The germline V gene has CDR1 LGHNA and CDR2 YNFKEQ. V was clipped by 5 bases and J by 5 bases, with 15 bases between them. The CDR3 is 14 amino acids.

CDR3: CASSIRTSYQETQYF. The DNA of the CDR3 is TGTGCCAGTAGTATACGGACATCGTACCAAGAGACCCAGTACTTC. V gene TRBV19 combines with J gene TRBJ2-5; D might be TRBD1 (5 bases). Germline-derived CDR1 and CDR2 are LNHDA and SQIVND (reference sequence). Deletions cut 2 bases from V and 0 bases from J, with 10 bases between. This CDR3 is 15 amino acids long. The whole variable domain, filled in from reference TRBV19 and TRBJ2-5, reads DGGITQSPKYLFRKEGQNVTLSCEQNLNHDAMYWYRQDPGQGLRLIYYSQIVNDFQKGDIAEGYSVSREKKESFPLTVTSAQKNPTAFYLCASSIRTSYQETQYFGPGTRLLVL.

Ten or more counts support this clonotype. The CDR3 sequence is CAWSVPPNEQFF. The CDR3 DNA reads TGTGCCTGGAGTGTACCCCCCAATGAGCAGTTCTTC. The rearrangement links TRBV30 to TRBJ2-1; D is undetermined. With 0 bases removed from V and 6 bases from J, the gap between germline ends came to 6 bases. This CDR3 is built from 12 residues. CDR1 and CDR2 (germline): GTSNPN, SVGIG (reference sequence).

The rearrangement uses TRBV19 and TRBJ2-2; 8 positions agree with TRBD1. The CDR3 has 14 amino acids. Per germline, CDR1 LNHDA and CDR2 SQIVND (reference sequence). Losses at the gene ends were 10 bases for V and 4 bases for J; bases not matched to a gene: 8. CDR3 nucleotide sequence: TGTGCCATCCTGGACAGGGATGGCACCGGGGAGCTGTTTTTT. Amino acids: CAILDRDGTGELFF. Full variable domain (missing parts from reference TRBV19 and TRBJ2-2): DGGITQSPKYLFRKEGQNVTLSCEQNLNHDAMYWYRQDPGQGLRLIYYSQIVNDFQKGDIAEGYSVSREKKESFPLTVTSAQKNPTAFYLCAILDRDGTGELFFGEGSRLTVL.

Remarks on this clonotype: This may arise from a read error, as a much more abundant clone is one base away. The chain joins TRBV28 to TRBJ1-4, with TRBD1 identical over 7 bases. The V and J ends lost 10 bases and 7 bases, in that order; junction bases with no gene match: 18. The CDR3 runs 16 residues. From germline, CDR1 is MDHEN and CDR2 SYDVKM. The CDR3 spells CATRNRGVLGREKLFF. CDR3 coding DNA: TGTGCCACCCGTAACAGGGGTGTCCTAGGTCGTGAAAAACTGTTTTTT.

This clonotype was seen many times. The chain combines TRBV27 with TRBJ2-2; D may be TRBD1 (6 bases). The CDR3 loop spans 15 amino acids. V shed 4 bases and J shed 4 bases, with 13 bases lying between them. The germline CDR1 and CDR2 sequences are MNHEY and SMNVEV (reference sequence). DNA of the CDR3: TGTGCCAGCAGTTCCCAAACAGGGATCACCGGGGAGCTGTTTTTT. Amino acids: CASSSQTGITGELFF.

This clonotype was seen a few times. The chain uses TRBV2 and TRBJ2-7, with a possible D match to TRBD1 (5 bases). V was shortened by 4 bases and J by 4 bases, with 14 bases between the two germline ends. The CDR3 sequence is 14 residues long. Germline V gene sequence: CDR1 SNHLY, CDR2 FYNNEI. The CDR3 nucleotides read TGTGCCAGCAGTGCCCAGGGATCAAGGTACGAGCAGTACTTC. This sequence encodes CASSAQGSRYEQYF.

This clonotype has just a few counts. V and J are TRBV7-9 and TRBJ1-1, with a possible D match to TRBD1 (6 bases). The CDR3 contains 15 residues. Germline CDR1 SEHNR, CDR2 FQNEAQ (reference sequence). With 5 bases removed from V and 0 bases from J, the gap between germline ends came to 13 bases. The CDR3 DNA is TGTGCCAGCAGCCATAGGGGGGGCATGAACACTGAAGCTTTCTTT. This codes for CASSHRGGMNTEAFF.

This clonotype has a count of ten or more. The chain uses TRBV20-1 and TRBJ2-7; 10 bases map to TRBD1. Looked up from germline, CDR1 is DFQATT and CDR2 is SNEGSKA (reference sequence). The CDR3 spans 16 residues. The trim removed 3 bases at V and 5 bases at J, leaving 13 bases unmatched. The CDR3 nucleotides read TGCAGTGCTAGTATCATATCCGGGACAGGGGACCACGAGCAGTACTTC. Its protein product is CSASIISGTGDHEQYF.

With respect to this clonotype: A much larger clone sits a single nucleotide away, making a read error possible. The rearrangement uses TRBV2 and TRBJ2-1, with 9 positions matching TRBD1. The CDR3 is made up of 14 amino acids. Germline V lookup: CDR1 SNHLY, CDR2 FYNNEI. CDR3 residues: CVTAARDRDNEQFF. CDR3 bases: TGTGTCACCGCGGCCCGGGACAGGGACAATGAGCAGTTCTTC. Full variable domain (rest looked up from reference TRBV2 and TRBJ2-1): EPEVTQTPSHQVTQMGQEVILRCVPISNHLYFYWYRQILGQKVEFLVSFYNNEISEKSEIFDDQFSVERPDGSNFTLKIRSTKLEDSAMYFCVTAARDRDNEQFFGPGTRLTVL.

This clonotype was counted ten times or more. J is TRBJ1-1 and V is TRBV28, with unresolved D. CDR3 length: 12 residues. Trimming took off 3 bases at V and 1 base at J, with 3 bases between the two ends. The germline CDR1 and CDR2 sequences are MDHEN and SYDVKM. CDR3 sequence reads: CASSLKNTEAFF. For the CDR3, the DNA is TGTGCCAGCAGTTTGAAGAACACTGAAGCTTTCTTT.

This chain connects TRBV10-3 to TRBJ1-2; D might be TRBD1 (5 bases). The CDR3 is made up of 14 amino acids. Trimming removed 6 bases from V and 4 bases from J, with 15 bases in between. The germline V gene has CDR1 ENHRY and CDR2 SYGVKD. CDR3 DNA sequence: TGTGCCATCAGCCGGGACCCTTCGGGCTATGGCTACACCTTC. This translates into CAISRDPSGYGYTF.

The chain employs TRBV5-6 and TRBJ2-1; the D call may be TRBD1 or TRBD2 (5 bases each). CDR3 length equals 13 residues. Trimming took off 6 bases at V and 4 bases at J, with 11 bases between the two ends. The germline gives CDR1 SGHDT, CDR2 YYEEEE. Written as DNA, the CDR3 is TGTGCCAGCAACACCGGGGCGTACAATGAGCAGTTCTTC. This sequence encodes CASNTGAYNEQFF.